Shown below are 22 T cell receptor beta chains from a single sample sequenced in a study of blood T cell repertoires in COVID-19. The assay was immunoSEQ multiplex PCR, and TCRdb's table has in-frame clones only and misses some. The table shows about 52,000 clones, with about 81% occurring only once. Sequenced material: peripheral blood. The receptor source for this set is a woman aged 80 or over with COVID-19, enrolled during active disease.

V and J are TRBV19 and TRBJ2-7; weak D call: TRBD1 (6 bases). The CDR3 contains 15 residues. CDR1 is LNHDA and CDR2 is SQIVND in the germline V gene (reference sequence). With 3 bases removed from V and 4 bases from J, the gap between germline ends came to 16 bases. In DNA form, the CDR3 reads TGTGCCAGTAGTATTTCGGCAGGGGATGCATACGAGCAGTACTTC. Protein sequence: CASSISAGDAYEQYF.

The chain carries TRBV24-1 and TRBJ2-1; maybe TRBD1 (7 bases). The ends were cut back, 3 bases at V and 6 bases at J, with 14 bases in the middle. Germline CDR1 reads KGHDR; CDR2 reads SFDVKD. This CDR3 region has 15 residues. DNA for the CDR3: TGTGCCACCAGTGATCAGGACCAGGGGGGCAATGAGCAGTTCTTC. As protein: CATSDQDQGGNEQFF.

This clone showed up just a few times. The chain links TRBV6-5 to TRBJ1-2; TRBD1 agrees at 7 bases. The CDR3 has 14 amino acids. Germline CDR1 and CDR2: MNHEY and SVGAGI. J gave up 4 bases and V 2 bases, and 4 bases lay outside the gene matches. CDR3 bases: TGTGCCAGCAGTTACGACAGGGCCCCCTATGGCTACACCTTC. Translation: CASSYDRAPYGYTF.

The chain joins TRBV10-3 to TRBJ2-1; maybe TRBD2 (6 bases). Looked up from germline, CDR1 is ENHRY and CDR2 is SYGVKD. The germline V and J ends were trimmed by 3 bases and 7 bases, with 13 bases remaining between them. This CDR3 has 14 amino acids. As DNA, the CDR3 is TGTGCCATCAGTGAAGGGCTAGCGCAGAATGAGCAGTTCTTC. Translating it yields CAISEGLAQNEQFF.

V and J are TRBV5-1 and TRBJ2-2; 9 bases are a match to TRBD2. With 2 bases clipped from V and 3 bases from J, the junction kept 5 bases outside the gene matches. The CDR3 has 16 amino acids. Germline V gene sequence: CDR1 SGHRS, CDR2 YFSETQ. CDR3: CASSFIGGRDTGELFF. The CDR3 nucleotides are TGCGCCAGCAGCTTTATTGGCGGGAGGGACACCGGGGAGCTGTTTTTT.

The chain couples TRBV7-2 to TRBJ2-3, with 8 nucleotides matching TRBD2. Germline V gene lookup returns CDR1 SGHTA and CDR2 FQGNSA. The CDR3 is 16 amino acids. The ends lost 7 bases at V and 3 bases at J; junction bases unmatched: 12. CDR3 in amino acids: CASTLSGSGRTDTQYF. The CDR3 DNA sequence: TGTGCCAGCACCCTTTCGGGGAGCGGGAGAACAGATACGCAGTATTTT.

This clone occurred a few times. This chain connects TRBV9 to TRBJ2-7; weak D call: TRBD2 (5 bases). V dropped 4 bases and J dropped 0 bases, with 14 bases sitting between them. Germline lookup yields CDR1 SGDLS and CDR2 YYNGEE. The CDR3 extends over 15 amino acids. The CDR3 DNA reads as TGTGCCAGCAGCCCCCAGGTAGCGAACTCCTACGAGCAGTACTTC. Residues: CASSPQVANSYEQYF.

As DNA, the CDR3 is TGTGCCAGCAGCGTACAGGGTCCCTCAGGGGATACGCAGTATTTT. Translation: CASSVQGPSGDTQYF. The rearrangement links TRBV11-2 to TRBJ2-3, with D perhaps TRBD1 (6 bases). The CDR3 consists of 15 residues. V lost 5 bases to trimming and J lost 6 bases, with 18 bases between them. CDR1 is SGHAT, CDR2 FQNNGV, per germline.

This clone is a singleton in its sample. In nucleotides, the CDR3 is TGTGCCAGCAGTTTATCCGGACTGGACGGGGATGATACGCAGTATTTT. It yields the protein CASSLSGLDGDDTQYF. The chain recombines TRBV28 with TRBJ2-3; D is possibly TRBD2 (5 bases). From germline, CDR1 is MDHEN and CDR2 SYDVKM. Trimming took off 1 base at V and 6 bases at J, with 17 bases between the two ends. This CDR3 region has 16 residues.

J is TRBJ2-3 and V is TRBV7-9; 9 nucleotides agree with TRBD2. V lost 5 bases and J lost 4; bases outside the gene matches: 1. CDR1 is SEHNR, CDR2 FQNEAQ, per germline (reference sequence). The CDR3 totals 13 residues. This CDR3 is CASSGGGADTQYF. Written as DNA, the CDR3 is TGTGCCAGCAGCGGCGGGGGGGCAGATACGCAGTATTTT.

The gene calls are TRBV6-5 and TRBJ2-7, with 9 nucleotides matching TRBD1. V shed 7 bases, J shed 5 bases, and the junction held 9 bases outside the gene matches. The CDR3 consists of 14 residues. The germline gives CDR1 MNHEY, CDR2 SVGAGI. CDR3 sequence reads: CASKRRDRVNEQYF. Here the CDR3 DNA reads TGTGCCAGCAAGAGACGGGACAGGGTGAACGAGCAGTACTTC.

For the CDR3, the DNA is TGTGCCAGCGCCGGCGGGAGGGTCACCGGGGAGCTGTTTTTT. This encodes CASAGGRVTGELFF. The V call is TRBV27, the J call TRBJ2-2, with 9 nucleotides matching TRBD2. Germline-derived CDR1 and CDR2 are MNHEY and SMNVEV (reference sequence). The length of the CDR3 is 14 residues. The V segment lost 8 bases and the J segment 4 bases; nucleotides outside the gene matches: 5.

The CDR3 loop reads CASTEDAARNQPQHF. For the CDR3, the DNA is TGTGCCAGCACGGAGGACGCCGCGCGGAATCAGCCCCAGCATTTT. This chain uses TRBV2 with TRBJ1-5; no reliable D call. Germline values: CDR1 SNHLY, CDR2 FYNNEI. The CDR3 length is 15 residues. Between the trimmed V and J ends, which lost 7 bases and 4 bases, there was a span of 17 bases.

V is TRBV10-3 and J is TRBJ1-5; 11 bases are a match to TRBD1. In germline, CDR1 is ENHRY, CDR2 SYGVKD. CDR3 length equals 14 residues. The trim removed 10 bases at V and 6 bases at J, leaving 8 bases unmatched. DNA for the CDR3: TGTGCCACCTGGACAGGGGGCTTTGTTCAGCCCCAGCATTTT. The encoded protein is CATWTGGFVQPQHF.

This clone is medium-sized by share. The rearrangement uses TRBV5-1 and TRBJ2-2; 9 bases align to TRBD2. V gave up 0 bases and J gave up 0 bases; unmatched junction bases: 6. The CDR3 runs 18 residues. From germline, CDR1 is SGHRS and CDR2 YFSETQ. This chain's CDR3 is CASSLAPSGAPNTGELFF. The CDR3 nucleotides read TGCGCCAGCAGCTTGGCCCCTAGCGGGGCTCCGAACACCGGGGAGCTGTTTTTT.

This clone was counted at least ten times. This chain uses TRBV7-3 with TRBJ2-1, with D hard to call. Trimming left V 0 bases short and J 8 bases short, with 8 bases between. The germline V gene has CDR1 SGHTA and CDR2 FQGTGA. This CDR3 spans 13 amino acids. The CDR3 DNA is TGTGCCAGCAGCTTAACTGTAGCCGATGAGCAGTTCTTC. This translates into CASSLTVADEQFF.

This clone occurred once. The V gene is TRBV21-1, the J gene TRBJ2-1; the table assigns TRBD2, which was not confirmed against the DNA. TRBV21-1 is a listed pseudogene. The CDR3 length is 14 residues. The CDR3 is CASSLDSSGDEQFF. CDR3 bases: TGTGCCAGCAGCCTTGACTCCTCCGGGGATGAGCAGTTCTTC.

CDR3 in amino acids: CASSLAIPYEQYF. The CDR3 bases are TGTGCCAGCAGCTTGGCCATCCCCTACGAGCAGTACTTC. The rearrangement links TRBV5-5 to TRBJ2-7; no firm D call. V lost 0 bases and J lost 2, with 6 bases in between. This CDR3 comprises 13 residues. Germline V gives CDR1 SGHKS, CDR2 YYEKEE (reference sequence).

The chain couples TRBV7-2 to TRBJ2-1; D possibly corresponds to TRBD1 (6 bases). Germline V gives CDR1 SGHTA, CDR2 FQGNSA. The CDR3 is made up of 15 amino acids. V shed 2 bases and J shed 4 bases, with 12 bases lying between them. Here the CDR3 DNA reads TGTGCCAGCAGCTTATTGGGGGCGCCATACAATGAGCAGTTCTTC. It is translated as CASSLLGAPYNEQFF.

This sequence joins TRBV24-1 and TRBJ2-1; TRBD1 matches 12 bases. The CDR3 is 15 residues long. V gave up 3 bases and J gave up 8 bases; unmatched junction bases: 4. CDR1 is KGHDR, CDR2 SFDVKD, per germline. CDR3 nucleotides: TGTGCCACCAGTGATACGGGACAGGGGGCATATGAGCAGTTCTTC. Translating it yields CATSDTGQGAYEQFF.

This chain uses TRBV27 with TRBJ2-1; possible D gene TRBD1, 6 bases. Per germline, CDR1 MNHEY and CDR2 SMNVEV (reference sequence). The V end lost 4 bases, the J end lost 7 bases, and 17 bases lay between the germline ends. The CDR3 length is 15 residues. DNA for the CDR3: TGTGCCAGCAGTTCCCGGACAGCTGGTGTAAATGAGCAGTTCTTC. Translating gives CASSSRTAGVNEQFF.

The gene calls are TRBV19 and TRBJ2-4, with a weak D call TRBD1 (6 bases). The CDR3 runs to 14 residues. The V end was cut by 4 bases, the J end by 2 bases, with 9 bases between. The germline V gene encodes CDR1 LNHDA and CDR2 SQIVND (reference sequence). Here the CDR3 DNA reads TGTGCCAGTAGTAAGGGGACACCCAAAAACATTCAGTACTTC. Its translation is CASSKGTPKNIQYF.